This is a list of T cell receptor beta chains from one sample in a study of patients and donors after allogeneic stem cell transplantation. TCRdb redid the calling of the RT-PCR reads with MiXCR, one entry per CDR3 protein. This sample has about 90,000 distinct CDR3 sequences; roughly 52% occur once, and the top ten carry about 58%. Sequencing was done on a sample of blood, either unsorted or a sorted T cell fraction (not recorded which). The receptors were sampled from a human donor who was either an allogeneic HSCT recipient or a stem cell or donor lymphocyte infusion donor (not recorded which). It is not recorded whose cells these are; they may come from a transplant donor. CDR3s include the opening cysteine and the closing phenylalanine or tryptophan. The order of the fields is V gene, clone size, J gene, D gene, CDR3 protein, CDR3 DNA. D genes are given only for firm matches. Rows give clone size only sometimes, using once, few, many, or a class for an expanded clone.

TRBV7-2	.	TRBJ1-4	.	CASRRGEKLFF	TGTGCCAGCAGGAGGGGGGAAAAACTGTTTTTT
TRBV27	.	TRBJ1-2	TRBD1	CASSFSGGSYGYTF	TGTGCCAGCAGTTTCTCAGGGGGGTCCTATGGCTACACCTTC
TRBV7-3	few	TRBJ1-1	.	CASSHSFGEAFF	TGTGCCAGCAGCCACTCTTTCGGCGAAGCTTTCTTT
TRBV7-8	.	TRBJ1-5	.	CASSSEWYSNQPQHF	TGTGCCAGCAGCTCTGAATGGTATAGCAATCAGCCCCAGCATTTT
TRBV4-3	.	TRBJ2-7	.	CASSPGVGRYEQYF	TGCGCCAGCAGCCCCGGGGTGGGAAGATACGAGCAGTACTTC
TRBV29-1	.	TRBJ1-1	.	CSALQGVAEAFF	TGCAGCGCCCTACAGGGTGTCGCTGAAGCTTTCTTT
TRBV4-3	.	TRBJ1-6	.	CASSQTQGRNSPLHF	TGCGCCAGCAGCCAAACACAGGGTAGAAATTCACCCCTCCACTTT
TRBV12-3/TRBV12-4	few	TRBJ1-1	.	CASRADSYTEAFF	TGTGCCAGCAGAGCCGACAGTTACACTGAAGCTTTCTTT
TRBV11-2	.	TRBJ1-5	.	CASSLGSGIGQPQHF	TGTGCCAGCAGCTTAGGTTCAGGGATCGGTCAGCCCCAGCATTTT
TRBV3-1	.	TRBJ2-7	.	CASSLSEDIYEQYF	TGTGCCAGCAGCCTAAGTGAGGATATCTACGAGCAGTACTTC
TRBV3-1	.	TRBJ2-7	.	CASSLGLYGYEQYF	TGTGCCAGCAGCCTTGGATTATACGGTTACGAGCAGTACTTC
TRBV25-1	.	TRBJ2-7	.	CASSEYAEQYF	TGTGCCAGCAGTGAATACGCCGAGCAGTACTTC
TRBV4-1	few	TRBJ1-5	.	CASSQEGGPPNQPQHF	TGCGCCAGCAGCCAAGAGGGAGGACCTCCCAATCAGCCCCAGCATTTT
TRBV11-3	.	TRBJ2-3	.	CASSLERAVGTDTQYF	TGTGCCAGCAGCTTAGAACGAGCGGTTGGAACAGATACGCAGTATTTT
TRBV30	.	TRBJ1-2	.	CAWSVQGAYGYTF	TGTGCCTGGAGTGTGCAGGGTGCTTACGGCTACACCTTC
TRBV7-9	.	TRBJ2-5	TRBD2	CASSPSGTSGRQQETQYF	TGTGCCAGCAGCCCGTCCGGGACTAGCGGGAGACAGCAAGAGACCCAGTACTTC
TRBV4-2	.	TRBJ1-6	TRBD1	CASSQGPGGNSPLHF	TGTGCCAGCAGCCAAGGCCCAGGGGGGAATTCACCCCTCCACTTT
TRBV7-9	.	TRBJ1-1	.	CASSPQGSATEAFF	TGTGCCAGCAGCCCCCAGGGCTCTGCCACTGAAGCTTTCTTT
TRBV18	.	TRBJ1-1	.	CASSPVGANTEAFF	TGTGCCAGCTCACCAGTCGGGGCAAACACTGAAGCTTTCTTT
TRBV5-1	.	TRBJ1-1	.	CASSFGTTRDLRTEAFF	TGCGCCAGCAGCTTCGGGACCACCCGAGATTTGAGGACTGAAGCTTTCTTT
TRBV12-3/TRBV12-4	few	TRBJ1-5	TRBD1	CASSLGPRGHFQPQHF	TGTGCCAGCAGTTTGGGCCCCAGGGGGCACTTTCAGCCCCAGCATTTT
TRBV29-1	.	TRBJ2-3	TRBD2	CSVEVAGRSTDTQYF	TGCAGCGTTGAAGTAGCGGGACGGAGCACAGATACGCAGTATTTT
TRBV4-3	few	TRBJ1-2	.	CASSQLDRNYGYTF	TGCGCCAGCAGCCAACTTGACAGAAACTATGGCTACACCTTC
TRBV7-3	few	TRBJ1-2	TRBD1	CASSFDRAYGYTF	TGTGCCAGCAGCTTCGACAGGGCCTATGGCTACACCTTC
TRBV5-6	few	TRBJ1-5	.	CASSQGSNQPQHF	TGTGCCAGCAGCCAGGGGAGCAATCAGCCCCAGCATTTT
TRBV12-3/TRBV12-4	.	TRBJ2-7	.	CASSLSRGHEQYF	TGTGCCAGCAGTTTAAGTCGGGGGCACGAGCAGTACTTC
TRBV12-3/TRBV12-4	.	TRBJ2-5	TRBD1	CASRGTGVIMETQYF	TGTGCCAGCAGAGGAACAGGGGTTATAATGGAGACCCAGTACTTC
TRBV7-9	.	TRBJ1-1	.	CASSLSGSTEAFF	TGTGCCAGCAGCTTATCTGGGAGCACTGAAGCTTTCTTT
TRBV12-3/TRBV12-4	few	TRBJ1-3	TRBD1	CASSVSLRGLSGNTIYF	TGTGCCAGCAGTGTATCGCTAAGGGGGCTCTCTGGAAACACCATATATTTT
TRBV12-3/TRBV12-4	.	TRBJ1-3	.	CASSLAGDTGNTIYF	TGTGCCAGCAGTTTAGCGGGGGACACAGGAAACACCATATATTTT
TRBV14	.	TRBJ2-3	.	CASSQDTGLAATSTDTQYF	TGTGCCAGCAGCCAAGATACGGGCCTAGCAGCTACTAGCACAGATACGCAGTATTTT
TRBV28	.	TRBJ1-1	.	CASSLAAAEAFF	TGTGCCAGCAGTTTGGCCGCGGCTGAAGCTTTCTTT
TRBV20-1	.	TRBJ1-1	.	CSAPTGGGMNTEAFF	TGCAGTGCCCCGACCGGTGGGGGCATGAACACTGAAGCTTTCTTT
TRBV20-1	.	TRBJ2-4	.	CSAMSDGSGYIQYF	TGCAGTGCTATGTCGGACGGGAGTGGATACATTCAGTACTTC
TRBV27	few	TRBJ1-5	.	CASSSNSGAYSNQPQHF	TGTGCCAGCAGTTCTAATTCAGGGGCCTATAGCAATCAGCCCCAGCATTTT
TRBV29-1	.	TRBJ1-2	.	CSVEVSPWGYTF	TGCAGCGTTGAAGTGAGCCCGTGGGGCTACACCTTC
TRBV4-1	few	TRBJ1-1	TRBD1	CASRRRDRGLWVNTEAFF	TGCGCCAGCAGAAGACGGGACAGGGGGCTGTGGGTGAACACTGAAGCTTTCTTT
TRBV28	few	TRBJ1-5	.	CASSSGGMGQPQHF	TGTGCCAGCAGCTCGGGAGGGATGGGTCAGCCCCAGCATTTT
TRBV28	.	TRBJ2-7	.	CASSLAPSAYEQYF	TGTGCCAGCAGTTTGGCCCCCTCGGCCTACGAGCAGTACTTC
TRBV25-1	.	TRBJ1-4	TRBD1	CASKGRGHEKLFF	TGTGCCAGCAAGGGCAGGGGGCACGAAAAACTGTTTTTT
TRBV7-9	.	TRBJ1-1	TRBD1	CASSLDGTGVEAFF	TGTGCCAGCAGCTTAGACGGGACAGGGGTTGAAGCTTTCTTT
TRBV12-3/TRBV12-4	few	TRBJ1-2	.	CASSLSQLTGYTF	TGTGCCAGCAGTTTGAGTCAGCTTACTGGCTACACCTTC
TRBV18	.	TRBJ1-2	TRBD1	CASSPSGTVINYGYTF	TGTGCCAGCTCACCATCCGGGACAGTGATCAACTATGGCTACACCTTC
TRBV7-3	once	TRBJ1-1	.	CASLVGGLPEAFF	TGTGCCAGCTTGGTGGGGGGGCTCCCTGAAGCTTTCTTT
TRBV6-1	.	TRBJ1-5	.	CASSELWGRDQPQHF	TGTGCCAGCAGTGAACTGTGGGGGCGCGATCAGCCCCAGCATTTT
TRBV29-1	.	TRBJ1-4	.	CSVLRVPREKLFF	TGCAGCGTCTTGAGAGTACCTCGGGAAAAACTGTTTTTT
TRBV5-1	once	TRBJ1-1	.	CASSPGNLNTEAFF	TGCGCCAGCAGTCCGGGGAACTTGAACACTGAAGCTTTCTTT
TRBV20-1	few	TRBJ1-1	TRBD1	CSARAENRGIWTEAFF	TGCAGTGCTAGAGCGGAGAACAGGGGAATTTGGACTGAAGCTTTCTTT
TRBV19	few	TRBJ1-3	.	CASTPAGIFSGNTIYF	TGTGCCAGTACCCCGGCTGGCATCTTCTCTGGAAACACCATATATTTT
TRBV24-1	.	TRBJ1-1	TRBD1	CATSGQGGTEAFF	TGTGCCACCAGTGGACAGGGAGGCACTGAAGCTTTCTTT